This T cell receptor (beta chain) was profiled in a study of shared clonotypes between healthy human individuals. Replicate PCRs from sorted subsets contained roughly 200 ng DNA, which is approximately 30,000 T cell genomes. Sequencing used immunoSEQ multiplex PCR; TCRdb keeps in-frame clones, though not all of them. The sample yields about 380,000 clones, about 97% seen once. The material sequenced was memory CD8+ T cells sorted from blood. Subset in this sample: CD45RO+ cells pooled with CCR7-negative TemRA cells. This receptor was identified in a young man in good health.

DNA for the CDR3: TGTGCCACCGGACAGGGAGGAGTCGGGGAGCTGTTTTTT. It encodes CATGQGGVGELFF. V and J are TRBV6-1 and TRBJ2-2, with 8 bases identical to TRBD1. Trimming removed 10 bases from V and 7 bases from J; junction bases left unmatched: 8. This CDR3 is built from 13 residues. CDR1 and CDR2 from the germline V gene are MNHNS and SASEGT.